Listed below are T cell receptor beta chains from one sample, sequenced in a study of blood T cell repertoires in COVID-19. The assay was immunoSEQ multiplex PCR, and TCRdb's table has in-frame clones only and misses some. The sample lists 230,000 or so clones; approximately 84% were seen once. The sample comprised PBMCs or T cells enriched from blood (not recorded which). These TCRs come from a woman aged 45-59 years who had been exposed to COVID-19. CDR3s include the opening cysteine and the closing phenylalanine or tryptophan. The order of the fields is V gene, D gene, clone size, J gene, CDR3 protein, CDR3 DNA. The D gene is left open where the match is weak. Only some rows state a clone size, as once, few, many or a class for expanded clones.

V: TRBV29-1; D: NA; size: NA; J: TRBJ1-1; CDR3: CSVGEPRSTEAFF; DNA: TGCAGCGTCGGGGAGCCTCGTAGCACTGAAGCTTTCTTT
V: TRBV10-3; D: NA; size: NA; J: TRBJ1-1; CDR3: CAISELTWNTEAFF; DNA: TGTGCCATCAGTGAGTTGACTTGGAACACTGAAGCTTTCTTT
V: TRBV12-3/TRBV12-4; D: NA; size: once; J: TRBJ1-1; CDR3: CASSLGGEAFF; DNA: TGTGCCAGCAGTTTAGGAGGTGAAGCTTTCTTT
V: TRBV3-1/TRBV3-2; D: NA; size: NA; J: TRBJ1-2; CDR3: CASSLTTTSNYGYTF; DNA: TGTGCCAGCAGTTTGACCACTACATCAAACTATGGCTACACCTTC
V: TRBV28; D: NA; size: once; J: TRBJ2-7; CDR3: CASTAGVHYEQYF; DNA: TGTGCCAGCACCGCCGGGGTGCACTACGAGCAGTACTTC
V: TRBV10-3; D: NA; size: NA; J: TRBJ2-6; CDR3: CAISPTGFSGANVLTF; DNA: TGTGCCATCAGTCCAACAGGGTTCTCTGGGGCCAACGTCCTGACTTTC
V: TRBV6-4; D: TRBD1; size: many; J: TRBJ2-4; CDR3: CASSDSGTGGNIQYF; DNA: TGTGCCAGCAGTGACTCCGGGACAGGGGGAAACATTCAGTACTTC
V: TRBV28; D: NA; size: NA; J: TRBJ2-3; CDR3: CASRGGTTDTQYF; DNA: TGTGCCAGCAGAGGGGGTACCACAGATACGCAGTATTTT
V: TRBV5-4; D: NA; size: NA; J: TRBJ2-3; CDR3: CASSLEQASTDTQYF; DNA: TGTGCCAGCAGCTTGGAACAGGCGTCAACAGATACGCAGTATTTT
V: TRBV14; D: NA; size: NA; J: TRBJ1-2; CDR3: CASAEGRWYGYTF; DNA: TGTGCCAGTGCGGAGGGGAGATGGTATGGCTACACCTTC
V: TRBV19; D: TRBD1; size: NA; J: TRBJ1-6; CDR3: CASSSSGQHNSPLHF; DNA: TGTGCCAGTAGTTCCTCGGGACAGCATAATTCACCCCTCCACTTT
V: TRBV7-8; D: TRBD1; size: NA; J: TRBJ1-2; CDR3: CASSLGQGRRYGYTF; DNA: TGTGCCAGCAGCCTTGGACAGGGGAGGAGGTATGGCTACACCTTC
V: TRBV10-3; D: NA; size: once; J: TRBJ2-1; CDR3: CAISGTTRGLDEQFF; DNA: TGTGCCATCAGTGGAACAACCCGGGGGTTGGATGAGCAGTTCTTC
V: TRBV18; D: NA; size: NA; J: TRBJ1-4; CDR3: CASSPEDGTREKLFF; DNA: TGTGCCAGCTCACCCGAAGATGGGACAAGGGAAAAACTGTTTTTT
V: TRBV12-3/TRBV12-4; D: NA; size: NA; J: TRBJ1-2; CDR3: CASSLEAGKGYTF; DNA: TGTGCCAGCAGTTTAGAAGCAGGGAAAGGCTACACCTTC
V: TRBV19; D: NA; size: NA; J: TRBJ1-1; CDR3: CASSIDGAVHTEAFF; DNA: TGTGCCAGTAGTATTGATGGGGCCGTTCACACTGAAGCTTTCTTT